This T cell receptor beta chain emerged from a study of T cell changes during pregnancy in multiple sclerosis. Germline CDR1 reads MNHEY; CDR2 reads SMNVEV (reference sequence). Trimming removed 6 bases at V and 7 bases at J, with 18 bases between. CDR3 length equals 14 residues. Clones were sequenced by immunoSEQ multiplex PCR, and TCRdb holds only the in-frame ones, with some missing. This table has more than 65,000 clones, over 90% appearing once. This receptor was identified in a female donor with multiple sclerosis, enrolled in a pregnancy study. Source: peripheral blood, taken in the second trimester of pregnancy. The gene calls are TRBV27 and TRBJ1-1, with a tentative D call TRBD1 (5 bases). The CDR3 DNA is TGTGCCAGCAGCCTCAGGGTGAGTACGAATGAAGCTTTCTTT. Its translation: CASSLRVSTNEAFF.